The text below deals with one T cell receptor beta chain. The sample comes from a study of cytomegalovirus exposure and HLA in healthy donors. Germline CDR1 MNHEY, CDR2 SMNVEV (reference sequence). Unmatched junction bases numbered 7, after V lost 5 bases and J lost 1 base. This CDR3 is 16 amino acids long. The PCR ran on 60 Vbeta and 13 Jbeta primers. Here immunoSEQ multiplex PCR was the method, and the copy in TCRdb shows in-frame clones only, minus some. The table lists about 240,000 clones, approximately 82% of them singletons. The sequencing input was PBMCs. The V and J genes are TRBV27 and TRBJ1-3; 8 positions match TRBD1. This clonotype was obtained from a woman aged 60-70 years in good health and CMV-seropositive. CDR3 bases: TGTGCCAGCAGTGTGACAGGGGACCGGTCTGGAAACACCATATATTTT. Translation gives CASSVTGDRSGNTIYF.